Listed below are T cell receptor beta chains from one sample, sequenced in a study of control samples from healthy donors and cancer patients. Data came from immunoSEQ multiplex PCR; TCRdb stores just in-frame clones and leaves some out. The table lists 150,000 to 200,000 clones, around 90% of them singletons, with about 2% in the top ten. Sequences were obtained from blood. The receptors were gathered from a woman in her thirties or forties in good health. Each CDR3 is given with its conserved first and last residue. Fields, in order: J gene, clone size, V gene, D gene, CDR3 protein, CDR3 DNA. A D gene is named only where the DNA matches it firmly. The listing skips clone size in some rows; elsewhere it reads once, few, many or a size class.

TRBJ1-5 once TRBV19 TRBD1 CASSIGGGTSPQHF TGTGCCAGTAGTATAGGAGGGGGCACATCGCCCCAGCATTTT
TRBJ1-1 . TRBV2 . CASSDPGRQGTEAFF TGTGCCAGCAGTGATCCAGGGCGCCAGGGCACTGAAGCTTTCTTT
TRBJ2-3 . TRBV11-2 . CASSLEAPYTDTQYF TGTGCCAGCAGCTTAGAGGCCCCATACACAGATACGCAGTATTTT
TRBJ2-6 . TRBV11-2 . CASSPRLTGSSSGANVLTF TGTGCCAGCAGCCCCCGCTTAACAGGGTCAAGCTCTGGGGCCAACGTCCTGACTTTC
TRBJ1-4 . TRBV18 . CASSPGEREKLFF TGTGCCAGCTCACCAGGGGAACGGGAAAAACTGTTTTTT
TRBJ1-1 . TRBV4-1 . CASSQGRSNTEAFF TGCGCCAGCAGCCAAGGCAGATCGAACACTGAAGCTTTCTTT
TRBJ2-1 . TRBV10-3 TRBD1 CAINRQGGDNEQFF TGTGCCATCAACAGACAGGGTGGAGACAATGAGCAGTTCTTC
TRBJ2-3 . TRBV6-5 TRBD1 CALTRGRDTQYF TGTGCCCTCACGAGGGGGCGGGATACGCAGTATTTT
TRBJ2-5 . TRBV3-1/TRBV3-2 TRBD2 CASRTSGGAEETQYF TGTGCCAGCCGAACTAGCGGGGGGGCCGAGGAGACCCAGTACTTC
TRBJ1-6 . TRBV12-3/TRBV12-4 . CASSQNNSPLHF TGTGCCAGCAGCCAAAATAATTCACCCCTCCACTTT
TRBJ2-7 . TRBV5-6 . CASSFRGEQYF TGTGCCAGCAGCTTTCGTGGCGAGCAGTACTTC
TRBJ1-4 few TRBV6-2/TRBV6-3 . CASSHRDGGNEKLFF TGTGCCAGCAGTCACCGGGACGGTGGTAATGAAAAACTGTTTTTT
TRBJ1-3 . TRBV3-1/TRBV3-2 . CASSQDPWQAFSWNTIYF TGTGCCAGCAGCCAAGATCCATGGCAGGCATTTTCGTGGAACACCATATATTTT
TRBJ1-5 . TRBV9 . CASSAGDYSNQPQHF TGTGCCAGCAGCGCCGGCGATTATAGCAATCAGCCCCAGCATTTT
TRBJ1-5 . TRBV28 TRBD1 CACRGLGQPQHF TGTGCCTGCAGGGGGCTGGGTCAGCCCCAGCATTTT
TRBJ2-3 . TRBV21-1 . CASSRPREGGTDTQYF TGTGCCAGCAGCAGACCTCGGGAGGGGGGGACAGATACGCAGTATTTT
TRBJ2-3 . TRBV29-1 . CSGERRGDTQYF TGCAGCGGCGAGCGCCGCGGGGATACGCAGTATTTT
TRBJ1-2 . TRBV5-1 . CASSLVADDGYTF TGCGCCAGCAGCTTGGTAGCGGACGATGGCTACACCTTC
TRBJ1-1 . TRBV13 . CASSLGDRRSTNTEAFF TGTGCCAGCAGCTTAGGGGACCGAAGGTCAACGAACACTGAAGCTTTCTTT
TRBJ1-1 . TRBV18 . CASSPPMGLGTEAFF TGTGCCAGCTCACCACCGATGGGGCTGGGCACTGAAGCTTTCTTT
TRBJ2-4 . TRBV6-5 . CASSWGRQNIQYF TGTGCCAGCAGCTGGGGAAGGCAAAACATTCAGTACTTC
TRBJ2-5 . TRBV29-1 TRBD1 CSVGTGGTWSETQYF TGCAGCGTTGGGACAGGGGGCACTTGGAGCGAGACCCAGTACTTC
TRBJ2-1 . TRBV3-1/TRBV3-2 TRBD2 CASSQERAGGVYNEQFF TGTGCCAGCAGCCAAGAACGAGCGGGGGGCGTTTACAATGAGCAGTTCTTC
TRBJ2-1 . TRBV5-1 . CASSSGRGGSGEQFF TGCGCCAGCAGCTCGGGTCGCGGGGGCTCCGGTGAGCAGTTCTTC
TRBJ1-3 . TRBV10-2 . CASSESWGSGNTIYF TGCGCCAGCAGTGAGTCGTGGGGCTCTGGAAACACCATATATTTT
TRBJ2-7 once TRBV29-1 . CSVEDGHESSLEQYF TGCAGCGTTGAAGATGGGCACGAGAGTTCCCTCGAGCAGTACTTC
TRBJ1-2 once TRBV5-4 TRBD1 CASSLGTGRSGYTF TGTGCCAGCAGCCTAGGGACAGGGCGTAGTGGCTACACCTTC
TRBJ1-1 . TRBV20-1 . CSAIDGTNTEAFF TGCAGTGCTATTGACGGCACGAACACTGAAGCTTTCTTT
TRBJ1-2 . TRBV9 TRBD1 CASSGRDSGTGRFGYGYTF TGTGCCAGCAGCGGACGCGATTCCGGGACAGGGCGGTTCGGCTATGGCTACACCTTC
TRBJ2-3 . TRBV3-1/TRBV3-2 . CASSPVEAPTQYF TGTGCCAGCAGTCCCGTTGAGGCCCCTACGCAGTATTTT